These 23 T cell receptor beta chains came from one sample sequenced in a study of T cells in women clearing cervical HPV infection (dated by TCRdb to the late 2010s). Library construction relied on the immunoSEQ multiplex PCR assay. TCRdb re-hosts the immuneACCESS table, in-frame sequences only. Its copies lack some clones; in the studies checked, an unresolved V gene accounts for under half of them, and the cause for the rest is not known. The sample's records list about 31,000 clones. Of the sample, 2.5% to 3.5% is held by the ten largest clones. The specimen was blood buffy coat. The receptors come from a woman between 18 and 69 years old with a cervical HPV16 infection that either progressed to CIN3+ or cleared (not recorded which).

In regard to this clone: The sequence runs out 3 residues before the end of the CDR3; the remainder is reconstructed from the germline J gene. The rearrangement joins TRBV20-1 to TRBJ2-5; 9 bases agree with TRBD1. The CDR3 is 15 amino acids. Germline-derived CDR1 and CDR2 are DFQATT and SNEGSKA (reference sequence). V lost 5 bases, J lost 1 base, and 8 bases stayed unmatched. The CDR3 sequence: CSARQGEGPQETQYF. The covered CDR3 bases are TGCAGTGCTCGACAGGGGGAAGGGCCCCAAGAGACC.

With respect to this clone: The read terminates 3 residues ahead of where the CDR3 ends, so the germline J gene completes it. The rearrangement joins TRBV2 to TRBJ2-1; 11 bases agree with TRBD2. There are 18 residues in the CDR3. Trimming took 6 bases from V and 3 from J; bases not matched to a gene: 13. From germline, CDR1 is SNHLY and CDR2 FYNNEI. CDR3 amino acids: CASSQSRIAGGVYNEQFF. The sequenced CDR3 bases are TGTGCCAGCAGCCAATCTCGGATAGCGGGGGGGGTCTACAATGAG.

In regard to this clone: The CDR3 end is not reached by the read, which stops 3 residues before it; the germline J gene fills it in. This chain uses TRBV18 with TRBJ1-1; D perhaps matches TRBD1 (5 bases). V lost 3 bases and J lost 4, with 12 bases in between. Looked up from germline, CDR1 is KGHSH and CDR2 is LQKENI. The CDR3 length is 14 residues. Here the CDR3 reads CASSPLGDSTEAFF. The CDR3 DNA, read in part, is TGTGCCAGCTCACCCCTCGGTGACAGCACTGAA.

In regard to this clone: The CDR3 end lies 3 residues beyond the end of the read and is filled in from the germline J gene. The genes are TRBV7-9 and TRBJ1-1; weak D call: TRBD1 (5 bases). The germline gives CDR1 SEHNR, CDR2 FQNEAQ (reference sequence). Trimming left V 2 bases short and J 3 bases short, with 10 bases between. There are 14 residues in the CDR3. CDR3 DNA, as far as it was read: TGTGCCAGCAGCTTACCGGGGGGGGACACTGAA. Amino acid sequence: CASSLPGGDTE. The CDR3 as a whole reads CASSLPGGDTEAFF.

In the case of this clone: Sequencing ends 3 residues short of the CDR3 end; the germline J gene provides the rest. This chain links TRBV6-7 with TRBJ1-2; no clear D gene. TRBV6-7 is an ORF, with its function uncertain. The CDR3 consists of 10 residues. The CDR3 reads CASSYIGYTF. The part of the CDR3 DNA that was read is TGTGCCAGCAGTTATATCGGC.

On this clone: The observed sequence ends 3 residues before the CDR3 terminus, with the missing tail filled in from the germline J gene. The V and J genes are TRBV5-1 and TRBJ2-5; 11 bases are shared with TRBD1. The junction had 13 bases not matched to a gene; V was cut back by 1 base and J by 2 bases. Germline CDR1 is SGHRS and CDR2 is YFSETQ. The length of the CDR3 is 19 residues. The CDR3 loop is CASSLIVGQGAPGQETQYF. The part of the CDR3 DNA that was read is TGCGCCAGCAGCTTGATAGTAGGACAGGGGGCTCCAGGTCAAGAGACC.

About this clone itself: The CDR3 is cut off 3 residues early in the read; its end comes from the germline J gene. The V and J genes are TRBV6-1 and TRBJ1-1, with 8 bases fitting TRBD1. Germline CDR1 reads MNHNS; CDR2 reads SASEGT. This CDR3 contains 15 residues. The CDR3 loop is CASSEESGTGYLAFF. The part of the CDR3 DNA that was read is TGTGCCAGCAGTGAGGAATCCGGGACAGGATATTTA.

On this clone itself: The missing CDR3 end, 3 residues past where the read stops, is filled in from the germline J gene. The gene calls are TRBV20-1 and TRBJ2-3, with TRBD2 matching over 8 bases. CDR1 DFQATT and CDR2 SNEGSKA come from the germline V gene (reference sequence). The CDR3 has 14 residues. The part of the CDR3 DNA that was read is TGCAGTGCCGCGCAGCGGGGGCCCCAAGAGACG. Its translation is CSAAQRGPQET. The CDR3, in full, reads CSAAQRGPQETQYF.

As for this clone: The read stops 3 residues short of the end of the CDR3; the missing end is completed from the germline J gene. This chain joins TRBV18 and TRBJ1-2; possible D gene TRBD1, 5 bases. In germline, CDR1 is KGHSH, CDR2 LQKENI. The CDR3 is made up of 13 amino acids. V was trimmed by 3 bases and J by 7 bases, leaving 12 bases between them. The CDR3 bases that were read are TGTGCCAGCTCACCGGACACGAGTGGTGGC. It codes for CASSPDTSGG. The complete CDR3 protein is CASSPDTSGGYTF.

For this clone: Sequencing ends 3 residues short of the CDR3 end; the germline J gene provides the rest. The V call is TRBV6-4, the J call TRBJ2-1; a possible D gene is TRBD2 (6 bases). Between the trimmed V and J ends, which lost 0 bases and 5 bases, there was a span of 11 bases. This CDR3 has 15 residues. Germline V CDR1 and CDR2: MRHNA, SNTAGT. CDR3 DNA (partial): TGTGCCAGCAGTGACTCGGGGGGTCCGCACAATGAG. Translated, it gives CASSDSGGPHNE. The entire CDR3 protein is CASSDSGGPHNEQFF.

This chain's CDR3 is CASSLSYRGAVYEQYF. Partial CDR3 DNA: TGTGCCAGCAGCTTGTCGTACCGGGGGGCCGTCTACGAG. The chain employs TRBV7-8 and TRBJ2-7; possible D gene TRBD2, 7 bases. The read finishes 3 residues shy of the CDR3 end, and the germline J gene is used to complete it. This CDR3 comprises 16 residues. CDR1 SGHVS and CDR2 FQNEAQ come from the germline V gene. Trimming removed 3 bases from V and 3 bases from J, with 18 bases in between.

With respect to this clone: The read ends 3 residues shy of where the CDR3 ends; the end is completed using the germline J gene. The chain carries TRBV19 and TRBJ2-7; D not resolved. V gave up 1 base and J gave up 2 bases, with 6 bases separating them. The CDR3 totals 13 residues. Germline V gene sequence: CDR1 LNHDA, CDR2 SQIVND (reference sequence). The CDR3 is CASSIGTTYEQYF. The sequenced part of the CDR3 DNA is TGTGCCAGTAGTATAGGCACAACCTACGAG. Together with reference TRBV19 and TRBJ2-7, the CDR3 gives the full variable domain: DGGITQSPKYLFRKEGQNVTLSCEQNLNHDAMYWYRQDPGQGLRLIYYSQIVNDFQKGDIAEGYSVSREKKESFPLTVTSAQKNPTAFYLCASSIGTTYEQYFGPGTRLTVT.

With respect to this clone: The read ends 3 residues shy of where the CDR3 ends; the end is completed using the germline J gene. This chain joins TRBV2 and TRBJ1-2; D unclear. Germline V gene data show CDR1 as SNHLY and CDR2 as FYNNEI. Trimming pared 5 bases from V and 0 bases from J, leaving 16 bases between. This CDR3 comprises 16 residues. CDR3 DNA (partial): TGTGCCAGCAGTTCCCGCGTCCTCATCACTAACTATGGC. Translation: CASSSRVLITNYG. The entire CDR3 reads CASSSRVLITNYGYTF.

About this clone itself: The CDR3 goes on 3 residues after the read ends, and that part is filled in from the germline J gene. This chain connects TRBV20-1 to TRBJ2-5; the D gene is possibly TRBD1 (5 bases). Germline CDR1 and CDR2: DFQATT and SNEGSKA (reference sequence). The CDR3 is 12 residues long. V lost 5 bases, J lost 6 bases, and 13 bases lay in between. CDR3: CSAWTRMQTQYF. The covered CDR3 bases are TGCAGTGCTTGGACACGCATGCAGACC.

In regard to this clone: The read stops 3 residues short of the end of the CDR3; the missing end is completed from the germline J gene. The rearrangement links TRBV5-1 to TRBJ2-2; 8 bases match TRBD2. The CDR3 spans 15 residues. The germline CDR1 and CDR2 sequences are SGHRS and YFSETQ. V shed 3 bases and J 5 bases; nucleotides not matched to a gene: 6. CDR3 DNA, as far as it was read: TGCGCCAGCAGCTCCGGGGGGGTCCTTACCGGGGAG. Translation: CASSSGGVLTGE. The full-length CDR3 reads as CASSSGGVLTGELFF.

Worth noting for this clone: The read gets to within 3 residues of the CDR3 end, and the germline J gene fills in the rest. V gene TRBV5-4 combines with J gene TRBJ2-2, with a weak D call TRBD1 (7 bases). CDR1 is SGHNT and CDR2 is YYREEE in the germline V gene (reference sequence). Trimming took 0 bases from V and 5 from J, leaving 14 bases between them. CDR3 length equals 16 residues. CDR3 loop: CASSLAGGGDTGELFF. The sequenced part of the CDR3 DNA is TGTGCCAGCAGCTTGGCCGGAGGGGGCGATACCGGGGAG.

As regards this clone: The DNA ends 3 residues before the CDR3 does, and the rest of the CDR3 is filled in from the germline J gene. V usage is TRBV7-9 and J usage is TRBJ2-5, with a tentative D call TRBD2 (6 bases). The germline CDR1 and CDR2 sequences are SEHNR and FQNEAQ (reference sequence). The CDR3 is 14 residues long. Trimming pared 7 bases from V and 3 bases from J, leaving 15 bases between. CDR3 sequence reads: CASNGGLREETQYF. Incomplete CDR3 DNA: TGTGCCAGCAACGGAGGGCTAAGGGAAGAGACC.

Note on this clone: The CDR3 end lies 3 residues beyond the end of the read and is filled in from the germline J gene. This sequence joins TRBV30 and TRBJ2-1, with D possibly being TRBD1 (6 bases). V lost 5 bases and J lost 3, with 8 bases in between. Germline V gives CDR1 GTSNPN, CDR2 SVGIG (reference sequence). The CDR3 totals 12 residues. Incomplete CDR3 DNA: TGTGCCTGGGGGGGCGTCTACAATGAG. Protein sequence: CAWGGVYNE. The CDR3, in full, reads CAWGGVYNEQFF.

CDR3 in amino acids: CASSRSPIQGAAFDGYTF. Partial CDR3 DNA: TGCGCCAGCAGCCGGAGCCCGATACAGGGGGCAGCTTTTGATGGC. The rearrangement links TRBV5-1 to TRBJ1-2; 9 bases are shared with TRBD1. The observed sequence ends 3 residues before the CDR3 terminus, with the missing tail filled in from the germline J gene. In germline, CDR1 is SGHRS, CDR2 YFSETQ. This CDR3 has 18 amino acids. J gave up 6 bases and V 4 bases, and 19 bases lay outside the gene matches.

Worth noting for this clone: The CDR3 end lies 3 residues beyond the end of the read and is filled in from the germline J gene. The rearrangement uses TRBV6-2 or TRBV6-3 and TRBJ2-5, with a possible D match to TRBD2 (6 bases). The length of the CDR3 is 14 residues. Trimming shortened V by 0 bases and J by 5 bases, and 10 bases separated the two germline ends. The V gene's germline CDR1 is MNHEY and CDR2 SVGEGT. The DNA read from the CDR3 is TGTGCCAGCAGTTACTCGCTAGCGAGGGAGACC. Protein sequence: CASSYSLARET. From start to end, the CDR3 is CASSYSLARETQYF.

A note on this clone: Read data end 3 residues before the CDR3 end; the end is taken from the germline J gene. The V call is TRBV7-9, the J call TRBJ1-5; unclear D gene. This CDR3 has 13 residues. The ends were cut back, 3 bases at V and 4 bases at J, with 7 bases in the middle. Germline loops: CDR1 SEHNR, CDR2 FQNEAQ (reference sequence). CDR3 DNA, as far as it was read: TGTGCCAGCAGCTTGACGGGTAATCAGCCC. Protein: CASSLTGNQP. The whole CDR3 sequence is CASSLTGNQPQHF.

For this clone: The read comes to an end 3 residues before the CDR3 does, leaving the germline J gene to fill in the end. This sequence joins TRBV7-3 and TRBJ2-5; 10 bases line up with TRBD2. The CDR3 runs to 16 residues. CDR1 SGHTA and CDR2 FQGTGA come from the germline V gene. The trim removed 2 bases at V and 1 base at J, leaving 4 bases unmatched. The CDR3 sequence: CASSLGVAGGQETQYF. The sequenced CDR3 bases are TGTGCCAGCAGCTTAGGGGTAGCGGGGGGCCAAGAGACC.

With regard to this clone: Read sequence stops 3 residues before the CDR3 end, and the germline J gene provides the missing end. V gene TRBV20-1 combines with J gene TRBJ2-3, with TRBD1 as a possible D gene (6 bases). The CDR3 is 14 amino acids. Germline assignment: CDR1 DFQATT and CDR2 SNEGSKA (reference sequence). CDR3 residues: CSARDWTAQETQYF. The covered CDR3 bases are TGCAGTGCTAGAGATTGGACAGCCCAAGAGACG.